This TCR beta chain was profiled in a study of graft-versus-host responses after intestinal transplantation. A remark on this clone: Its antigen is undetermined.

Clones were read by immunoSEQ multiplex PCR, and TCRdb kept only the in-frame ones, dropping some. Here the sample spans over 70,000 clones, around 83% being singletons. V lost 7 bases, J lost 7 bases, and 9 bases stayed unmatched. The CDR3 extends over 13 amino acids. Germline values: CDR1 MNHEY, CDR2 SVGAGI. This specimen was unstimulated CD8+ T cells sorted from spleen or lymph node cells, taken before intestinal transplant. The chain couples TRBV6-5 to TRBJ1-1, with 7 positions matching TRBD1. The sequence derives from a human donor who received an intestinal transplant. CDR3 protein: CASTSGGGLEAFF. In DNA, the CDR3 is TGTGCCAGCACCTCAGGGGGGGGCCTTGAAGCTTTCTTT.